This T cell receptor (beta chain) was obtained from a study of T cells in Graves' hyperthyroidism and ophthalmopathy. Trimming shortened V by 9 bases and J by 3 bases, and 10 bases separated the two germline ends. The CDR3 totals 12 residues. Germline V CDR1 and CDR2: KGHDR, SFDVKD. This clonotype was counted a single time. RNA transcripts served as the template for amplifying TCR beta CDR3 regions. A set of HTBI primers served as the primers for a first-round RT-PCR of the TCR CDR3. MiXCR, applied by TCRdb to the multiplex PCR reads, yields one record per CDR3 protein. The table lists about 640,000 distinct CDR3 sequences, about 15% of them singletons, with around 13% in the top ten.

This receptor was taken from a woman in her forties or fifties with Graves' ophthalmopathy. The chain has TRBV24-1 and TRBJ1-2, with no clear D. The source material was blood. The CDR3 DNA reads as TGTGCCACCGCAGATACGGACTATGGCTACACCTTC. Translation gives CATADTDYGYTF.